These 9 T cell receptor beta chains came from one sample sequenced in a study of T cell responses to AZD1222 COVID-19 vaccine. Measured with immunoSEQ multiplex PCR; TCRdb has only the in-frame clones, and not every one. The profile covers some 200,000 clones, with roughly 93% appearing a single time and roughly 0.99% taken by the ten largest. This specimen consisted of peripheral blood, obtained on day 0 of AZD1222 vaccination. The source of these receptors is an adult in good health.

The chain carries TRBV19 and TRBJ2-2; TRBD1 matches at 10 bases. The CDR3 is made up of 15 amino acids. The V gene end was trimmed by 11 bases and the J gene end by 0 bases; junction bases not matched to a gene: 6. CDR1 LNHDA and CDR2 SQIVND come from the germline V gene (reference sequence). As DNA, the CDR3 is TGTGCCGGCGGGGACAGGGGAACGAACACCGGGGAGCTGTTTTTT. Its protein is CAGGDRGTNTGELFF.

This clone was seen only once. This chain uses TRBV18 with TRBJ2-1; 7 bases match TRBD2. Germline V gene sequence: CDR1 KGHSH, CDR2 LQKENI. This CDR3 is 17 amino acids long. V was pared by 2 bases and J by 0 bases, with 7 bases of the junction left unmatched. CDR3 amino acids: CASSPRLAENSYNEQFF. The CDR3 DNA is TGTGCCAGCTCACCAAGGCTAGCGGAAAACTCCTACAATGAGCAGTTCTTC. Complete variable domain (other parts from reference TRBV18 and TRBJ2-1): NAGVMQNPRHLVRRRGQEARLRCSPMKGHSHVYWYRQLPEEGLKFMVYLQKENIIDESGMPKERFSAEFPKEGPSILRIQQVVRGDSAAYFCASSPRLAENSYNEQFFGPGTRLTVL.

The table lists this clone with a few counts. The V gene is TRBV18, the J gene TRBJ2-1; 9 bases are shared with TRBD2. The V gene's germline CDR1 is KGHSH and CDR2 LQKENI. The ends lost 1 base at V and 4 bases at J; junction bases unmatched: 11. The CDR3 consists of 18 residues. The CDR3 DNA sequence: TGTGCCAGCTCACCACAGGCTAGCCCGAGCGGGAGGTACAATGAGCAGTTCTTC. Its protein product is CASSPQASPSGRYNEQFF.

V and J are TRBV20-1 and TRBJ1-1; 9 positions agree with TRBD1. Germline V lookup: CDR1 DFQATT, CDR2 SNEGSKA (reference sequence). V was clipped by 3 bases and J by 0 bases; unmatched bases: 11. The CDR3 is 17 residues long. CDR3 in DNA: TGCAGTGCTAGTCTTTCCGGGACAGGGACCGTGAACACTGAAGCTTTCTTT. It encodes CSASLSGTGTVNTEAFF.

This clone was found once. This sequence joins TRBV5-4 and TRBJ2-1; D uncertain. This CDR3 contains 12 residues. The germline V and J ends were trimmed by 4 bases and 7 bases, with 9 bases remaining between them. The germline V gene has CDR1 SGHNT and CDR2 YYREEE (reference sequence). CDR3 sequence: CASSITKNEQFF. The DNA for the CDR3 is TGTGCCAGCAGCATCACTAAAAATGAGCAGTTCTTC.

This chain links TRBV18 with TRBJ1-5, with no clear D. This CDR3 is 14 amino acids long. Deletions cut 6 bases from V and 0 bases from J, with 9 bases between. Germline V gene data show CDR1 as KGHSH and CDR2 as LQKENI. CDR3 nucleotide sequence: TGTGCCAGCTCTCAAGGGTTTAGCAATCAGCCCCAGCATTTT. This encodes CASSQGFSNQPQHF.

Only a few counts were recorded for this clone. CDR3 residues: CASSLTGWTEAFF. For the CDR3, the DNA is TGTGCCAGCAGCTTGACAGGGTGGACTGAAGCTTTCTTT. The rearrangement joins TRBV5-6 to TRBJ1-1; tentative D call: TRBD1 (6 bases). The CDR3 consists of 13 residues. CDR1 is SGHDT, CDR2 YYEEEE, per germline. With 1 base removed from V and 5 bases from J, the gap between germline ends came to 9 bases.

This sequence joins TRBV4-3 and TRBJ2-5; TRBD2 matches at 13 bases. CDR1 LGHNA and CDR2 YSLEER come from the germline V gene. The CDR3 consists of 17 residues. With V trimmed by 1 base and J by 5 bases, 7 bases remained unmatched. In DNA form, the CDR3 reads TGCGCCAGCAGCCAAGGGGATACTAGCGGGGGGGCCGAGACCCAGTACTTC. This translates into CASSQGDTSGGAETQYF.

This chain links TRBV5-3 with TRBJ1-5; D is ambiguous. TRBV5-3 is an ORF, and what it does is uncertain. This CDR3 spans 11 amino acids. V was cut by 3 bases and J by 11 bases, with 9 bases left in between. The CDR3 nucleotides are TGTGCCAGAAGCTCCATAACCACCCAGCATTTT. Amino acids: CARSSITTQHF.